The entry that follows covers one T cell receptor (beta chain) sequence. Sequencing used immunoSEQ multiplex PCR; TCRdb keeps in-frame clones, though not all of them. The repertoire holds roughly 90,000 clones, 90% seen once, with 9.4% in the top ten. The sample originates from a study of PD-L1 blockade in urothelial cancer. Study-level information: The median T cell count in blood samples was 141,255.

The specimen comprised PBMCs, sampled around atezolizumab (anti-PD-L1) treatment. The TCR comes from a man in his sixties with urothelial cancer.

CDR3 nucleotides: TGTGCCAGCAGCCGTGACGAGACTAGCGGGGGCTCCTACAATGAGCAGTTCTTC. Translation: CASSRDETSGGSYNEQFF. The genes are TRBV7-2 and TRBJ2-1, with 12 positions matching TRBD2. Germline trimming cut 5 bases from V and 0 bases from J; bases unmatched to any gene: 8. CDR3 size: 18 residues. Germline V gives CDR1 SGHTA, CDR2 FQGNSA.